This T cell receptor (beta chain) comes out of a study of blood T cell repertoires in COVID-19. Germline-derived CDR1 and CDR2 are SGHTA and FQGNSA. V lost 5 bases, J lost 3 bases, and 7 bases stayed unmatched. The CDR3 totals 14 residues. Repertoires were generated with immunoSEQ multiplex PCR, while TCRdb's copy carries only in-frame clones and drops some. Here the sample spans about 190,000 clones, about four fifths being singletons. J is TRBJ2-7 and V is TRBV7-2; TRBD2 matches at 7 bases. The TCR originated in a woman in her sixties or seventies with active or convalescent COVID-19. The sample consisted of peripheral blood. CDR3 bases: TGTGCCAGCAGCCCCGTGGGCGGGAGCTACGAGCAGTACTTC. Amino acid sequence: CASSPVGGSYEQYF.